This section outlines one TCR beta chain sequence together with its context. CDR3 length equals 16 residues. From germline, CDR1 is KGHDR and CDR2 SFDVKD. V lost 0 bases and J 9 bases, leaving 17 bases between the germline ends. Using immunoSEQ multiplex PCR, the repertoire was profiled, and TCRdb retains in-frame clones only, with some absent. Here the sample spans around 260,000 clones, approximately 87% being singletons. The data belong to a study of blood T cell repertoires in COVID-19. This receptor was identified in a man in his 60s who had recovered from COVID-19. The rearrangement links TRBV24-1 to TRBJ2-1; the D gene is possibly TRBD2 (6 bases). The sequencing sample was made of peripheral blood. CDR3 protein: CATSDLVGSGVGEQFF. The CDR3 bases are TGTGCCACCAGTGATTTGGTAGGATCGGGGGTAGGTGAGCAGTTCTTC.